This entry lists 32 T cell receptor beta chains sequenced from one sample in a study of T cell responses to AZD1222 COVID-19 vaccine. Assay: immunoSEQ multiplex PCR; the TCRdb copy retains only in-frame clones and omits some. The repertoire holds nearly 95,000 clones, with more than 80% as singletons. The sequences come from peripheral blood, collected 28 days after the second AZD1222 dose. Source of these receptors: an adult who received the AZD1222 COVID-19 vaccine.

The V and J genes are TRBV4-3 and TRBJ2-3; 8 nucleotides agree with TRBD1. J gave up 2 bases and V 3 bases, and 22 bases lay outside the gene matches. Per the germline V gene, CDR1 is LGHNA and CDR2 is YSLEER. The CDR3 is 21 residues long. CDR3 protein: CASSQGGQGTGLDLVTDTQYF. In nucleotides, the CDR3 is TGCGCCAGCAGCCAGGGAGGACAGGGAACGGGGCTGGATCTAGTCACAGATACGCAGTATTTT.

This sequence joins TRBV7-2 and TRBJ2-2; 10 bases line up with TRBD1. Germline V gene data show CDR1 as SGHTA and CDR2 as FQGNSA. Trimming removed 8 bases from V and 0 bases from J; junction bases left unmatched: 6. This CDR3 contains 16 residues. Here the CDR3 DNA reads TGTGCCAGCCGACAGGGGGCCACATCGAACACCGGGGAGCTGTTTTTT. It codes for CASRQGATSNTGELFF.

The gene calls are TRBV4-2 and TRBJ2-7, with TRBD2 identical over 9 bases. V was pared by 3 bases and J by 5 bases, with 5 bases of the junction left unmatched. Looked up from germline, CDR1 is LGHNA and CDR2 is YNFKEQ. CDR3 length equals 14 residues. The CDR3 sequence is CASSQTGTSHEQYF. The CDR3 DNA reads as TGTGCCAGCAGCCAGACGGGGACTAGCCACGAGCAGTACTTC.

This rearrangement joins TRBV6-1 to TRBJ1-1; D not certain. V dropped 2 bases and J dropped 1 base, with 5 bases sitting between them. The germline V gene has CDR1 MNHNS and CDR2 SASEGT. The CDR3 is 13 amino acids. The CDR3 loop reads CASSETENTEAFF. The CDR3 coding sequence is TGTGCCAGCAGTGAAACTGAGAACACTGAAGCTTTCTTT.

The rearrangement joins TRBV3-1 (or the pseudogene TRBV3-2) to TRBJ2-2; no clear D gene. The CDR3 runs to 12 residues. Deletions cut 1 base from V and 5 bases from J, with 2 bases between. Germline loops: CDR1 LGHDT, CDR2 YNNKEL (reference sequence). The CDR3 DNA sequence: TGTGCCAGCAGCCAAGTTACCGGGGAGCTGTTTTTT. It yields the protein CASSQVTGELFF.

J is TRBJ1-1 and V is TRBV7-2; D unclear. Germline loops: CDR1 SGHTA, CDR2 FQGNSA. Trimming shortened V by 5 bases and J by 0 bases, and 7 bases separated the two germline ends. The CDR3 runs 13 residues. The CDR3 nucleotides are TGTGCCAGCAGCGTGACGCTGAACACTGAAGCTTTCTTT. Its protein is CASSVTLNTEAFF.

V gene TRBV7-8 combines with J gene TRBJ1-1, with D maybe TRBD1 (6 bases). The CDR3 consists of 16 residues. V lost 7 bases and J lost 4, with 22 bases in between. The germline V gene encodes CDR1 SGHVS and CDR2 FQNEAQ. The DNA of the CDR3 is TGTGCCAGCACCCCTGGGGGTTACAGGGTTTTCACTGAAGCTTTCTTT. Its translation is CASTPGGYRVFTEAFF. Using reference TRBV7-8 and TRBJ1-1 for the parts outside the CDR3, the full variable domain is GAGVSQSPRYKVAKRGQDVALRCDPISGHVSLFWYQQALGQGPEFLTYFQNEAQLDKSGLPSDRFFAERPEGSVSTLKIQRTQQEDSAVYLCASTPGGYRVFTEAFFGQGTRLTVV.

The chain combines TRBV2 with TRBJ1-6, with D unclear. Germline assignment: CDR1 SNHLY and CDR2 FYNNEI. Trimming pared 0 bases from V and 7 bases from J, leaving 4 bases between. The CDR3 loop spans 13 amino acids. CDR3 amino acids: CASSEAGNSPLHF. CDR3 DNA: TGTGCCAGCAGTGAAGCAGGGAATTCACCCCTCCACTTT.

This clone was recorded only once. The chain uses TRBV7-2 and TRBJ1-2; 7 bases agree with TRBD1. The CDR3 extends over 13 amino acids. Germline CDR1 and CDR2: SGHTA and FQGNSA. J lost 7 bases, V lost 1 base, and 3 bases had no gene match. CDR3 sequence reads: CASSLDRGIGYTF. The CDR3 coding sequence is TGTGCCAGCAGCTTAGACAGGGGAATTGGCTACACCTTC.

The chain combines TRBV30 with TRBJ1-4; no reliable D call. Germline V gene sequence: CDR1 GTSNPN, CDR2 SVGIG (reference sequence). V dropped 5 bases and J dropped 8 bases, with 15 bases sitting between them. The CDR3 sequence is 13 residues long. The CDR3 DNA sequence: TGTGCCTGGCACCGGCCCGGGGAGGAAAAACTGTTTTTT. Translating gives CAWHRPGEEKLFF. The full variable domain, its missing parts supplied by reference TRBV30 and TRBJ1-4, is SQTIHQWPATLVQPVGSPLSLECTVEGTSNPNLYWYRQAAGRGLQLLFYSVGIGQISSEVPQNLSASRPQDRQFILSSKKLLLSDSGFYLCAWHRPGEEKLFFGSGTQLSVL.

This clone was picked up one time. The V call is TRBV21-1, the J call TRBJ1-5; the table assigns TRBD1, which was not confirmed against the DNA. TRBV21-1 corresponds to a pseudogene. This CDR3 has 15 residues. The DNA for the CDR3 is TGTGCCAGCAGCCCCACAGGGGTATCCAATCAGCCCCAGCATTTT. Protein: CASSPTGVSNQPQHF.

The V and J genes are TRBV5-1 and TRBJ2-3, with D uncertain. Germline loops: CDR1 SGHRS, CDR2 YFSETQ. The CDR3 is 14 amino acids. V lost 4 bases and J lost 5, with 14 bases in between. The CDR3 region has the DNA TGCGCCAGCAGCGGGCCTGAGACCGTAGATACGCAGTATTTT. This gives the protein CASSGPETVDTQYF.

This clone appeared a few times. The V gene is TRBV7-9, the J gene TRBJ1-1; D gene unclear. This CDR3 has 12 residues. Germline V lookup: CDR1 SEHNR, CDR2 FQNEAQ (reference sequence). V lost 2 bases and J lost 4, with 5 bases in between. CDR3 sequence reads: CASSLHSTEAFF. CDR3 coding DNA: TGTGCCAGCAGCTTACACAGCACTGAAGCTTTCTTT.

The chain links TRBV9 to TRBJ1-6, with 7 bases that match TRBD1. The CDR3 length is 16 residues. Germline V CDR1 and CDR2: SGDLS, YYNGEE. V trimming: 4 bases; J trimming: 5 bases; junction bases outside the gene matches: 9. CDR3 DNA sequence: TGTGCCAGCAGCCCGCAGGCGACAGGGAATAATTCACCCCTCCACTTT. It encodes CASSPQATGNNSPLHF.

As to this clone: A read error may explain this, as a much larger clone is one base away. The identical CDR3 is also encoded by other nucleotide sequences in the sample. V usage is TRBV6-4 and J usage is TRBJ2-2; D is perhaps TRBD1 or TRBD2 (5 bases each). V shed 4 bases and J shed 3 bases, with 6 bases lying between them. Germline loops: CDR1 MRHNA, CDR2 SNTAGT. The CDR3 is made up of 13 amino acids. The CDR3, as DNA: TGTGCCAGCAGTGGAGGGGACACCGGGGAGCTGTTTTTT. This encodes CASSGGDTGELFF.

On this clone: No conserved phenylalanine or tryptophan ends this CDR3, so it is likely a read error. The chain carries TRBV18 and TRBJ1-2, with D possibly being TRBD1 (6 bases). V lost 5 bases to trimming and J lost 2 bases, with 18 bases between them. The CDR3 loop spans 16 amino acids. Germline V gene sequence: CDR1 KGHSH, CDR2 LQKENI. The CDR3 loop is CASSISYRDGNYGYTL. The CDR3, as DNA: TGTGCCAGCTCAATCTCGTACAGGGACGGGAACTATGGCTACACCCTC.

J is TRBJ2-3 and V is TRBV7-2; 9 nucleotides match TRBD2. The ends lost 0 bases at V and 4 bases at J; junction bases unmatched: 5. Germline lookup yields CDR1 SGHTA and CDR2 FQGNSA. The CDR3 is 16 amino acids. This CDR3 reads CASSLAYSGGSDTQYF. CDR3 nucleotide sequence: TGTGCCAGCAGCTTAGCGTACAGCGGGGGGTCAGATACGCAGTATTTT.

V is TRBV6-1 and J is TRBJ1-3; unclear D gene. V was trimmed by 2 bases and J by 7 bases, leaving 12 bases between them. This CDR3 spans 14 amino acids. Germline V CDR1 and CDR2: MNHNS, SASEGT. CDR3 sequence: CASSELWEMNTIYF. In nucleotides, the CDR3 is TGTGCCAGCAGTGAATTGTGGGAGATGAACACCATATATTTT.

The rearrangement uses TRBV19 and TRBJ2-5; no reliable D call. Trimming stripped 6 bases from V and 4 bases from J, with 21 bases between. The germline CDR1 and CDR2 sequences are LNHDA and SQIVND (reference sequence). This CDR3 is built from 16 residues. The CDR3 nucleotides are TGTGCCAGTAGAACTGACGCTAGGGAAAGTGGAGAGACCCAGTACTTC. This gives the protein CASRTDARESGETQYF.

The chain recombines TRBV19 with TRBJ1-1; D unclear. The V end lost 0 bases, the J end lost 5 bases, and 16 bases lay between the germline ends. Germline V gene lookup returns CDR1 LNHDA and CDR2 SQIVND (reference sequence). The CDR3 has 16 amino acids. The DNA for the CDR3 is TGTGCCAGTAGTATAGAATTGGGCGTTGTGGGGACTGAAGCTTTCTTT. Protein product: CASSIELGVVGTEAFF.

The chain couples TRBV18 to TRBJ1-5; TRBD1 matches 9 bases. Trimming took 5 bases from V and 6 from J; bases not matched to a gene: 5. Germline CDR1 and CDR2: KGHSH and LQKENI. CDR3 length equals 14 residues. As DNA, the CDR3 is TGTGCCAGCTCAAGGACAGGGGTTGTTCAGCCCCAGCATTTT. Its translation is CASSRTGVVQPQHF.

CDR3 region: CASSLIMGDTQYF. DNA of the CDR3: TGCGCCAGCAGCTTGATTATGGGGGATACGCAGTATTTT. The chain joins TRBV5-1 to TRBJ2-3, with D unclear. V lost 1 base to trimming and J lost 6 bases, with 9 bases between them. The CDR3 contains 13 residues. Germline V gene sequence: CDR1 SGHRS, CDR2 YFSETQ.

The chain carries TRBV2 and TRBJ2-7; D possibly corresponds to TRBD1 (5 bases). V was clipped by 3 bases and J by 1 base, with 10 bases between them. There are 14 residues in the CDR3. Germline V gene sequence: CDR1 SNHLY, CDR2 FYNNEI. Written as DNA, the CDR3 is TGTGCCAGCAGTGACCGCGACAGATCCTACGAGCAGTACTTC. Translated, it gives CASSDRDRSYEQYF.

The chain carries TRBV18 and TRBJ2-3, with 7 bases aligning to TRBD1. CDR3 size: 15 residues. The germline CDR1 and CDR2 sequences are KGHSH and LQKENI. The V and J ends lost 6 bases and 2 bases, in that order; junction bases with no gene match: 8. The CDR3 region has the DNA TGTGCCAGCTCGTCAGCGACAGGGATCACAGATACGCAGTATTTT. Residues: CASSSATGITDTQYF.

This clone was seen only once. The chain combines TRBV18 with TRBJ2-5; D possibly uses TRBD1 or TRBD2 (6 bases each). The CDR3 consists of 14 residues. Trimming took off 5 bases at V and 6 bases at J, with 16 bases between the two ends. Germline CDR1 is KGHSH and CDR2 is LQKENI. CDR3 nucleotide sequence: TGTGCCAGCTCATCGAAAGGGGGGATCCAGACCCAGTACTTC. Its protein is CASSSKGGIQTQYF.

For the CDR3, the DNA is TGTGCCAGCAGCCGACAGGGTGGTGGCTACACCTTC. This encodes CASSRQGGGYTF. V gene TRBV3-1 (or the pseudogene TRBV3-2) combines with J gene TRBJ1-2; 7 bases are a match to TRBD1. This CDR3 comprises 12 residues. From germline, CDR1 is LGHDT and CDR2 YNNKEL (reference sequence). J gave up 7 bases and V 4 bases, and 3 bases lay outside the gene matches.

This chain uses TRBV6-2 or TRBV6-3 with TRBJ1-1; D gene unclear. Between the trimmed V and J ends, which lost 4 bases and 7 bases, there was a span of 7 bases. This CDR3 region has 11 residues. CDR1 and CDR2 from the germline V gene are MNHEY and SVGEGT. The DNA of the CDR3 is TGTGCCAGCAGTTTTGGCGGTGAAGCTTTCTTT. The encoded protein is CASSFGGEAFF.

The CDR3 DNA is TGTGCCAGCGGCCACAATGAAAAACTGTTTTTT. It codes for CASGHNEKLFF. The V gene is TRBV5-5, the J gene TRBJ1-4; D is uncertain. The CDR3 loop spans 11 amino acids. Germline V CDR1 and CDR2: SGHKS, YYEKEE (reference sequence). Between the trimmed V and J ends, which lost 7 bases and 5 bases, there was a span of 6 bases.

Here the CDR3 reads CASRGGGASNEQFF. CDR3 nucleotides: TGTGCCAGCAGGGGCGGGGGGGCCAGCAATGAGCAGTTCTTC. The chain links TRBV5-4 to TRBJ2-1; 9 bases are shared with TRBD2. CDR1 and CDR2 (germline): SGHNT, YYREEE (reference sequence). V lost 5 bases, J lost 6 bases, and 6 bases stayed unmatched. CDR3 size: 14 residues.

This chain joins TRBV21-1 and TRBJ2-3; TRBD2 reflects the table's D call only, with no check against the DNA. TRBV21-1 is deemed a pseudogene. The CDR3 extends over 18 amino acids. This CDR3 reads CASSKVKPHFYYTDTQYF. Here the CDR3 DNA reads TGTGCCAGCAGCAAAGTTAAGCCCCATTTCTACTACACAGATACGCAGTATTTT.

The rearrangement joins TRBV14 to TRBJ2-1, with 8 nucleotides matching TRBD1. This CDR3 has 16 amino acids. Germline lookup yields CDR1 SGHDN and CDR2 FVKESK. Trimming took 1 base from V and 6 from J; bases not matched to a gene: 8. The DNA of the CDR3 is TGTGCCAGCAGCCAAGTGCGACCAGGACAGGGCAATGAGCAGTTCTTC. It encodes CASSQVRPGQGNEQFF.

This clone was recorded only once. The chain joins TRBV4-2 to TRBJ2-5; 10 bases are a match to TRBD1. Germline trimming cut 3 bases from V and 5 bases from J; bases unmatched to any gene: 12. CDR1 is LGHNA, CDR2 YNFKEQ, per germline. The CDR3 covers 17 residues. Here the CDR3 reads CASSQEIRDRGMETQYF. As DNA, the CDR3 is TGTGCCAGCAGCCAGGAGATCCGGGACAGGGGTATGGAGACCCAGTACTTC.